This T cell receptor (beta chain) originates from a study of control samples from healthy donors and cancer patients. Clones were read by immunoSEQ multiplex PCR, and TCRdb kept only the in-frame ones, dropping some. Among about 89,000 clones listed, roughly 84% were seen once. J was trimmed by 5 bases and V by 6 bases; bases with no gene match: 6. Germline V gene data show CDR1 as MNHEY and CDR2 as SVGEGT. This CDR3 region has 13 residues. This TCR was sampled from a woman aged 40 to 50 in good health. The chain is built from TRBV6-2 or TRBV6-3 and TRBJ1-2, with TRBD1 matching 7 bases. Sequencing was done on a sample of blood. The CDR3 here is CASSTGDGYGYTF. DNA of the CDR3: TGTGCCAGCAGCACAGGGGATGGGTATGGCTACACCTTC.